The rows below give T cell receptor beta chains drawn from one sample of a study of early T cells in non-severe SARS-CoV-2 infection. TCRdb re-called the 5' RACE reads through MiXCR, storing one row per CDR3 protein. The sample comprises over 90,000 distinct CDR3 sequences, roughly 13% of which are singletons, and about 5.7% rests with the top ten. Material for sequencing was whole blood. Every receptor here comes from an adult who was a healthcare worker with PCR-confirmed SARS-CoV-2 infection or an uninfected control (not recorded which). Both conserved end residues are part of each CDR3. A D gene is named only where the DNA matches it firmly. Not every row has a clone size; where given, it reads once, few, many or a size class.

v_call	clone_size	j_call	d_call	cdr3_nt	cdr3_aa
TRBV5-1	many	TRBJ2-1	NA	TGCGCCAGCAGCTTGGAGAGTAGCGGACCAGGGAATGAGCAGTTCTTC	CASSLESSGPGNEQFF
TRBV12-2	few	TRBJ2-1	NA	TGTGCAACTGCTAGGGATGAGCAGTTCTTC	CATARDEQFF
TRBV28	many	TRBJ2-1	NA	TGTGCCAGCAGTCCTTATACAGGAGAATCCTACAATGAGCAGTTCTTC	CASSPYTGESYNEQFF
TRBV20-1	many	TRBJ2-7	NA	TGCAGTGCTAGAGAGAGGGTATTGACTAGTAGTTACGAGCAGTACTTC	CSARERVLTSSYEQYF
TRBV20-1	NA	TRBJ2-1	NA	TGCAGTGCTAGCGATCGACGGGGCTTCGAGCAGTTCTTC	CSASDRRGFEQFF
TRBV6-2/TRBV6-3	many	TRBJ2-1	NA	TGTGCCAGCAGACTTTATGCGTCAGGGCCCTCGAGCTCCTACAATGAGCAGTTCTTC	CASRLYASGPSSSYNEQFF
TRBV28	few	TRBJ2-7	NA	TGTGCCAGCTGGAGGGACGAGGGGTACGAGCAGTACTTC	CASWRDEGYEQYF
TRBV28	NA	TRBJ1-1	NA	TGTGCCAGCACCGTTGGACGGGCTGAAGCTTTCTTT	CASTVGRAEAFF
TRBV20-1	NA	TRBJ2-1	NA	TGCAGTGCTAGTCCCCCCGACTCTTACAAAGGGCAGTTCTTC	CSASPPDSYKGQFF
TRBV29-1	NA	TRBJ2-1	NA	TGCAGCGTTGAGTACAATGAGCAGTTCTTC	CSVEYNEQFF
TRBV20-1	many	TRBJ1-1	NA	TGCAGTGCTAGGGTCCGGGACACTGAAGCTTTCTTT	CSARVRDTEAFF
TRBV28	many	TRBJ2-2	TRBD2	TGTGCCAGCAGTCGCGGGAGGTACACCGGGGAGCTGTTTTTT	CASSRGRYTGELFF
TRBV12-3/TRBV12-4	few	TRBJ2-5	NA	TGTGCCAGCAGTCCTCGGAGGGGCGGGCAAGAGACCCAGTACTTC	CASSPRRGGQETQYF
TRBV4-3	few	TRBJ1-1	NA	TGCGCCAGCAGCCAGGAACGAGGGACGGCTGAAGCTTTCTTT	CASSQERGTAEAFF
TRBV20-1	NA	TRBJ2-1	TRBD2	TGCAGTGCTAGAGTCCGGGAGGGCCGCTCCTACAATGAGCAGTTCTTC	CSARVREGRSYNEQFF
TRBV29-1	NA	TRBJ2-6	NA	TGCAGCGTTGCACAGGGTGTTATGGCTGGGGCCAACGTCCTGACTTTC	CSVAQGVMAGANVLTF
TRBV4-2	few	TRBJ2-7	TRBD2	TGTGCCAGCAGCCAAGACCTAGCGGGAGACGAGCAGTACTTC	CASSQDLAGDEQYF
TRBV11-2	many	TRBJ2-5	TRBD1	TGTGCCAGCAGCTTTGGGGACAGGGACCAAGAGACCCAGTACTTC	CASSFGDRDQETQYF
TRBV7-2	NA	TRBJ2-4	TRBD1	TGTGCCAGCAGCTTAAACGGACAGGGAAACATTCAGTACTTC	CASSLNGQGNIQYF
TRBV5-6	many	TRBJ2-1	NA	TGTGCCAGCAGCCTACAGGAAATCTCTACTACAAATGAGCAGTTCTTC	CASSLQEISTTNEQFF
TRBV20-1	NA	TRBJ2-3	NA	TGCAGTGCTATGGACAGCAGCACAGATACGCAGTATTTT	CSAMDSSTDTQYF
TRBV28	NA	TRBJ2-7	TRBD2	TGTGCCAGCAGTTTAGTAGCGGGAACCTACGAGCAGTACTTC	CASSLVAGTYEQYF
TRBV11-2	NA	TRBJ2-7	NA	TGTGCCAGCAGCTTAGAGGCAGACCCCAACTACGAGCAGTACTTC	CASSLEADPNYEQYF
TRBV29-1	few	TRBJ2-2	TRBD2	TGCAGCGTCAGCGGGAGAGGAGGTACCGGGGAGCTGTTTTTT	CSVSGRGGTGELFF
TRBV7-9	many	TRBJ1-2	NA	TGTGCCAGCAGCTTAGAGCTTCCAGAGCGGGGCTACACCTTC	CASSLELPERGYTF
TRBV7-3	few	TRBJ1-1	NA	TGTGCCAGCAGCTCTCAGGGTGGTGAGACTGAAGCTTTCTTT	CASSSQGGETEAFF
TRBV7-9	few	TRBJ2-1	NA	TGTGCCAGCAGCCCGTCCCGGGACTACAATGAGCAGTTCTTC	CASSPSRDYNEQFF
TRBV28	NA	TRBJ2-2	TRBD2	TGTGCCAGTAGCGGGGGAACCCCTCTTACCGGGGAGCTGTTTTTT	CASSGGTPLTGELFF
TRBV7-2	few	TRBJ2-4	TRBD1	TGTGCCAGCAGCCATAGGACAGGCCTAGCCAAAAACATTCAGTACTTC	CASSHRTGLAKNIQYF
TRBV19	many	TRBJ2-2	NA	TGTGCCAGTAGTATTGGGGTCCGGGAGCTGTTTTTT	CASSIGVRELFF
TRBV5-5	many	TRBJ1-2	NA	TGTGCCAGCAGCCCCCTAGGTACGAACTATGGCTACACCTTC	CASSPLGTNYGYTF
TRBV28	many	TRBJ2-5	NA	TGTGCCAGCAGCCGACAAGAGACCCAGTACTTC	CASSRQETQYF
TRBV5-4	NA	TRBJ2-2	TRBD1	TGTGCCAGCAGCTCACAGGGGGCGAGGACCGGGGAGCTGTTTTTT	CASSSQGARTGELFF
TRBV7-9	few	TRBJ1-3	NA	TGTGCCAGCAGCCCCCTGCAGGGCACTGGAAACACCATATATTTT	CASSPLQGTGNTIYF
TRBV7-9	NA	TRBJ2-7	NA	TGTGCCAGCACCCGAAACAAGGAACAGACCTACGAGCAGTACTTC	CASTRNKEQTYEQYF
TRBV28	few	TRBJ2-5	NA	TGTGCCAGCAGTTTGATACGGGAGACCCAGTACTTC	CASSLIRETQYF